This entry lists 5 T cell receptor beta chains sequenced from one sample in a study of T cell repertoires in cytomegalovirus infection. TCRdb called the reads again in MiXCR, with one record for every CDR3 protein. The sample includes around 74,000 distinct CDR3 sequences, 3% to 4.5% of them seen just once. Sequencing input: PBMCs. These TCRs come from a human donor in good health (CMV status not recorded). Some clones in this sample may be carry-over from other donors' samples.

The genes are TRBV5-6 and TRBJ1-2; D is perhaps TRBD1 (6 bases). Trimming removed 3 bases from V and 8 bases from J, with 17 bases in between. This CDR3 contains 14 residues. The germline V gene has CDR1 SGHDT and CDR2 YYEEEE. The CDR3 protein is CASSSLDSWAGYTF. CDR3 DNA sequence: TGTGCCAGCAGCTCCTTGGACAGCTGGGCCGGCTACACCTTC.

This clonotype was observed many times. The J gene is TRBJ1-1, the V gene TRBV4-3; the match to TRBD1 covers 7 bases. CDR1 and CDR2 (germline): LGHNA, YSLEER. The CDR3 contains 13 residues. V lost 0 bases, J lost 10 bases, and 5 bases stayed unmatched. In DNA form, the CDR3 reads TGCGCCAGCAGCCAAGATGCCAGGGGGGGAGCTTTCTTT. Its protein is CASSQDARGGAFF.

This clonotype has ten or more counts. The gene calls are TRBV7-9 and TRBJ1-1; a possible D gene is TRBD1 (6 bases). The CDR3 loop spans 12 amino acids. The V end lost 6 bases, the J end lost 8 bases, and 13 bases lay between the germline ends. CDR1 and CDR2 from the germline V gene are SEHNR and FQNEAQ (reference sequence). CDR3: CASSQTGSEAFF. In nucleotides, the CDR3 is TGTGCCAGCAGTCAAACAGGGTCGGAAGCTTTCTTT.

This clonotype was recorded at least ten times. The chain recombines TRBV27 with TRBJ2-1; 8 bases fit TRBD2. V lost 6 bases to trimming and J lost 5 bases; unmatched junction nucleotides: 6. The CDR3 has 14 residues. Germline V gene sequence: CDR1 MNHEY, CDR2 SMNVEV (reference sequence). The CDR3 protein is CASRYSGENNEQFF. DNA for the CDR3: TGTGCCAGCAGATATAGCGGGGAGAACAATGAGCAGTTCTTC.

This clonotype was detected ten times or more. The CDR3: CASSLADREGDEQYF. CDR3 DNA sequence: TGTGCCAGCAGCTTAGCCGACAGGGAAGGCGACGAGCAGTACTTC. The rearrangement uses TRBV7-2 and TRBJ2-7; TRBD1 aligns across 7 bases. This CDR3 region has 15 residues. The V and J ends lost 0 bases and 5 bases, in that order; junction bases with no gene match: 7. Germline assignment: CDR1 SGHTA and CDR2 FQGNSA.